A single sample gave rise to the 16 T cell receptor beta chains below, sequenced in a study of CD8+CD57+ T cells in acquired aplastic anemia. The template used for profiling TCR beta VDJ and CDR3 was genomic DNA. TCRdb processed the reads anew with MiXCR; each CDR3 protein has one entry. The sample shows approximately 250,000 distinct CDR3 sequences, about 80% of them seen only once. Patients chosen for sequencing had shown CD8+CD57+ cell expansion by flow cytometry. The sequenced sample consisted of sorted CD4+, CD8+, or CD8+CD57+ T cells (not recorded which) from PBMCs. These receptor sequences come from a human donor with aplastic anemia.

This rearrangement joins TRBV7-2 to TRBJ1-2; D unresolved. V was trimmed by 4 bases and J by 3 bases, leaving 15 bases between them. The CDR3 spans 15 residues. Per germline, CDR1 SGHTA and CDR2 FQGNSA. In nucleotides, the CDR3 is TGTGCCAGCAGCTCTGATGCGGGCGCCGACTATGGCTACACCTTC. This encodes CASSSDAGADYGYTF.

The rearrangement links TRBV9 to TRBJ1-6; D perhaps matches TRBD1 (5 bases). Trimming shortened V by 2 bases and J by 19 bases, and 22 bases separated the two germline ends. This CDR3 contains 14 residues. Germline V gives CDR1 SGDLS, CDR2 YYNGEE. The CDR3 protein is CASSVGLAGTDTHF. DNA of the CDR3: TGTGCCAGCAGCGTGGGACTAGCGGGTACAGATACGCACTTT.

This chain joins TRBV11-3 and TRBJ1-1, with D tentatively TRBD1 (6 bases). V lost 8 bases and J 0 bases, leaving 19 bases between the germline ends. Germline values: CDR1 SGHNT, CDR2 YENEEA. The CDR3 is 16 amino acids. CDR3 residues: CASARQANVLNTEAFF. CDR3 in DNA: TGTGCCAGCGCAAGACAGGCCAACGTCTTGAACACTGAAGCTTTCTTT.

The V call is TRBV11-3, the J call TRBJ1-1, with no clear D. In germline, CDR1 is SGHNT, CDR2 YENEEA. CDR3 size: 12 residues. Trimming took 0 bases from V and 8 from J, leaving 7 bases between them. CDR3 loop: CASSLDQTEAFF. The CDR3 nucleotides read TGTGCCAGCAGCTTAGATCAGACGGAAGCTTTCTTT.

This clonotype was seen more than once but under ten times. The V call is TRBV2, the J call TRBJ2-3; D unresolved. Germline V CDR1 and CDR2: SNHLY, FYNNEI. The CDR3 sequence is 13 residues long. With 3 bases removed from V and 2 bases from J, the gap between germline ends came to 6 bases. The CDR3 coding sequence is TGTGCCAGCAGTGAGGGATACACAGATACGCAGTATTTT. Translating it yields CASSEGYTDTQYF.

As concerns this clonotype: The junction departs from germline at one end; a sequencing error may be responsible. The chain joins TRBV19 to TRBJ2-5; TRBD1 aligns across 9 bases. The closer fit of TRBJ2-1 to the DNA end suggests the J call may be wrong. CDR3 size: 15 residues. Germline CDR1 and CDR2: LNHDA and SQIVND (reference sequence). As DNA, the CDR3 is TGTGCCAGTAGTGGGACAGGGAGGACCTCCAATAAGCAGTTCTTC. It yields the protein CASSGTGRTSNKQFF.

This clonotype showed up just a few times. The rearrangement links TRBV15 to TRBJ1-6; D is ambiguous. CDR1 is LNHNV and CDR2 is YYDKDF in the germline V gene (reference sequence). Trimming removed 1 base from V and 8 bases from J, with 12 bases in between. The length of the CDR3 is 15 residues. DNA of the CDR3: TGTGCCACCAGCAGAGGGCAGCCCACGGATTCACCCCTCCACTTT. It yields the protein CATSRGQPTDSPLHF.

As for this clonotype: Compared with germline, one end of the junction differs, possibly owing to a read error. In DNA form, the CDR3 reads TGTGCCAGCAGGACCTGGGGAGCGTACCAAGAGTCTTATGACTTC. It translates to CASRTWGAYQESYDF. The chain employs TRBV2 and TRBJ2-5; the D gene is possibly TRBD2 (5 bases). The germline V gene has CDR1 SNHLY and CDR2 FYNNEI. CDR3 length equals 15 residues. The complete variable domain, with remaining parts taken from reference TRBV2 and TRBJ2-5, reads EPEVTQTPSHQVTQMGQEVILRCVPISNHLYFYWYRQILGQKVEFLVSFYNNEISEKSEIFDDQFSVERPDGSNFTLKIRSTKLEDSAMYFCASRTWGAYQESYDFGPGTRLLVL.

This clonotype came up a few times. The DNA is omitted, as the CDR3 cannot be located on it reliably, and the CDR3 follows TCRdb's listing. V is TRBV19 and J is TRBJ2-7; no DNA check was done on the table's D call, TRBD2. Per germline, CDR1 LNHDA and CDR2 SQIVND (reference sequence). The CDR3 is 16 residues long, counting both termini. CDR3 in amino acids: CASSIASEANNEQFFV.

The chain is built from TRBV7-9 and TRBJ2-7, with no clear D. V shed 5 bases and J shed 8 bases, with 19 bases lying between them. The CDR3 runs 14 residues. The germline CDR1 and CDR2 sequences are SEHNR and FQNEAQ (reference sequence). This CDR3 reads CASSLEDQDSQQYV. The CDR3 DNA is TGTGCCAGCAGCCTAGAAGACCAAGACTCCCAGCAGTACGTC.

The chain links TRBV15 to TRBJ2-3; D is possibly TRBD2 (7 bases). Germline V CDR1 and CDR2: LNHNV, YYDKDF (reference sequence). The V gene lost 2 bases and the J gene lost 0 bases, with 15 bases spanning the gap. The length of the CDR3 is 17 residues. The CDR3 is CATSRRGGITSTDTQYF. The CDR3 nucleotides are TGTGCCACCAGCAGAAGGGGGGGGATCACTAGCACAGATACGCAGTATTTT.

The genes are TRBV7-2 and TRBJ1-1; D ambiguous. The germline gives CDR1 SGHTA, CDR2 FQGNSA. With 3 bases removed from V and 14 bases from J, the gap between germline ends came to 25 bases. This CDR3 spans 15 amino acids. CDR3 DNA sequence: TGTGCCAGCAGCTTGGATAGCAGGAGCGGAGATACGCAGTTCTTT. It codes for CASSLDSRSGDTQFF.

In regard to this clonotype: The conserved final phenylalanine or tryptophan is absent from the CDR3, which likely points to a read error. No DNA is shown, since the ends of the CDR3 on it are uncertain; the CDR3 is the one TCRdb lists. The rearrangement joins TRBV7-9 to TRBJ2-3; TRBD2, the table's D call, was not compared with the DNA. Germline loops: CDR1 SEHNR, CDR2 FQNEAQ (reference sequence). From its first to its last residue, the CDR3 has 13 amino acids. The CDR3 protein is CASGFQSSGARDY.

In this sample, this clonotype turned up once. The CDR3 carries no conserved terminal phenylalanine or tryptophan, so it likely arises from a read error. The DNA is omitted, as the CDR3 cannot be located on it reliably, and the CDR3 follows TCRdb's listing. The chain links TRBV2 to TRBJ1-1; the table gives TRBD1 as D, unverified against the DNA. CDR1 and CDR2 (germline): SNHLY, FYNNEI. Both ends counted, the CDR3 spans 16 residues. This chain's CDR3 is CASGDGGTGTQNFGLG.

This rearrangement joins TRBV11-3 to TRBJ2-1, with D perhaps assigned TRBD1 or TRBD2 (7 bases each). The CDR3 loop spans 16 amino acids. Germline CDR1 and CDR2: SGHNT and YENEEA. V was pared by 0 bases and J by 8 bases, with 17 bases between. CDR3 bases: TGTGCCAGCAGCTTAGATCGAAGCGGGGACAGCGATGAGCAGTTCTTC. Protein product: CASSLDRSGDSDEQFF.

As concerns this clonotype: One end of the junction does not line up with germline, which may come from a read error. V usage is TRBV7-9 and J usage is TRBJ2-3; 10 bases fit TRBD2. Germline values: CDR1 SEHNR, CDR2 FQNEAQ (reference sequence). The CDR3 has 14 residues. The CDR3 region is CAGSLAGGYEANDF. CDR3 coding DNA: TGTGCCGGCAGCTTAGCGGGAGGCTACGAGGCCAACGACTTT. Variable domain in full (rest from reference TRBV7-9 and TRBJ2-3): DTGVSQNPRHKITKRGQNVTFRCDPISEHNRLYWYRQTLGQGPEFLTYFQNEAQLEKSRLLSDRFSAERPKGSFSTLEIQRTEQGDSAMYLCAGSLAGGYEANDFGPGTRLTVL.